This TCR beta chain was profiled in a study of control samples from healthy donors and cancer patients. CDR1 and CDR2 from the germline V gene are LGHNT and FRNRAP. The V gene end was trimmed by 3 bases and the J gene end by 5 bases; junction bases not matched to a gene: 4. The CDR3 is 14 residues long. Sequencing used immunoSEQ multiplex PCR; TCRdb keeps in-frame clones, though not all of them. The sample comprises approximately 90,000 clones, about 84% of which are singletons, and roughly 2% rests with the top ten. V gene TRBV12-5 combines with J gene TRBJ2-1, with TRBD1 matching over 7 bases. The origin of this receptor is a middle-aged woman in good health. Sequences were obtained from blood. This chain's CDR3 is CASGFRGQDNEQFF. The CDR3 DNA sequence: TGTGCTAGTGGTTTCCGAGGACAGGACAATGAGCAGTTCTTC.